Following are 19 T cell receptor beta chains from one sample sequenced in a study of graft-versus-host responses after intestinal transplantation. Tissue processing of the graft released intraepithelial and lamina propria lymphocytes from it. Data came from immunoSEQ multiplex PCR; TCRdb stores just in-frame clones and leaves some out. The sample contains some 12,000 clones, about 80% of which appear only once. The sequences come from ileum tissue, collected 23 days after intestinal transplant. Every receptor here comes from a human patient who received an intestinal transplant, so some T cells may come from the graft donor.

V gene TRBV28 combines with J gene TRBJ2-1; D gene unclear. Germline CDR1 reads MDHEN; CDR2 reads SYDVKM. CDR3 length: 16 amino acids. Trimming removed 2 bases at V and 2 bases at J, with 13 bases between. The CDR3 coding sequence is TGTGCCAGCAGTTTAGCTTTGGAGCACCCCTACAATGAGCAGTTCTTC. Protein product: CASSLALEHPYNEQFF. Looking up the rest from reference TRBV28 and TRBJ2-1 gives the full variable domain: DVKVTQSSRYLVKRTGEKVFLECVQDMDHENMFWYRQDPGLGLRLIYFSYDVKMKEKGDIPEGYSVSREKKERFSLILESASTNQTSMYLCASSLALEHPYNEQFFGPGTRLTVL.

The chain has TRBV25-1 and TRBJ1-5, with D uncertain. The CDR3 is 12 amino acids. Germline values: CDR1 MGHDK, CDR2 SYGVNS. V lost 3 bases and J 3 bases, leaving 3 bases between the germline ends. This CDR3 is CASSDTNQPQHF. For the CDR3, the DNA is TGTGCCAGCAGTGACACCAATCAGCCCCAGCATTTT.

The chain joins TRBV2 to TRBJ2-2; TRBD1 aligns across 7 bases. CDR1 SNHLY and CDR2 FYNNEI come from the germline V gene. The CDR3 has 16 residues. Germline trimming cut 2 bases from V and 2 bases from J; bases unmatched to any gene: 5. This CDR3 reads CASSEKTGENTGELFF. In DNA, the CDR3 is TGTGCCAGCAGTGAAAAAACAGGGGAAAACACCGGGGAGCTGTTTTTT.

CDR3 in DNA: TGCGCCAGCAGCCAAGACCGACGACCCTGGGGGGACACCGGGGAGCTGTTTTTT. Translation: CASSQDRRPWGDTGELFF. The chain recombines TRBV4-1 with TRBJ2-2; a weak D match, TRBD2 (6 bases). The V and J ends lost 0 bases and 3 bases respectively, with 17 bases between them. The germline CDR1 and CDR2 sequences are MGHRA and YSYEKL. This CDR3 has 18 residues.

V and J are TRBV12-2 and TRBJ2-2; the D call in the table, TRBD1, was not verified against the DNA. TRBV12-2 is a pseudogene. The CDR3 contains 15 residues. CDR3 sequence: CASRSLTGGNGELFF. The DNA of the CDR3 is TGTGCAAGTCGCTCCCTGACAGGGGGCAACGGGGAGCTGTTTTTT.

The V gene is TRBV30, the J gene TRBJ2-3; D gene uncertain. Trimming stripped 5 bases from V and 6 bases from J, with 18 bases between. Germline CDR1 is GTSNPN and CDR2 is SVGIG (reference sequence). The CDR3 has 14 amino acids. CDR3 residues: CAWPPEKLRDTQYF. DNA for the CDR3: TGTGCCTGGCCTCCGGAAAAGCTTCGGGATACGCAGTATTTT.

CDR3 loop: CASRRGGTEAFF. The CDR3 nucleotides are TGTGCCAGCAGACGGGGGGGCACTGAAGCTTTCTTT. The V call is TRBV2, the J call TRBJ1-1; D possibly corresponds to TRBD1 (5 bases). Per the germline V gene, CDR1 is SNHLY and CDR2 is FYNNEI. Trimming took off 6 bases at V and 4 bases at J, with 9 bases between the two ends. The CDR3 covers 12 residues.

This chain joins TRBV23-1 and TRBJ2-6; D call uncertain. TRBV23-1 is an ORF; its function is uncertain. The CDR3 loop spans 21 amino acids. The V and J ends lost 4 bases and 0 bases respectively, with 25 bases between them. The CDR3 nucleotides are TGCGCCAGCAGTCCGCCCGTTGAATGCAGAAACCCCACCTCTGGGGCCAACGTCCTGACTTTC. Its translation is CASSPPVECRNPTSGANVLTF.

The table lists this clone with a count of one. The chain joins TRBV9 to TRBJ2-1; D gene ambiguous. Germline V gene data show CDR1 as SGDLS and CDR2 as YYNGEE. The CDR3 runs 13 residues. The V end was cut by 4 bases, the J end by 7 bases, with 12 bases between. CDR3 protein: CASSPSVGNEQFF. Written as DNA, the CDR3 is TGTGCCAGCAGCCCCAGCGTGGGGAATGAGCAGTTCTTC.

This clone was observed a single time. The gene calls are TRBV25-1 and TRBJ2-7; a possible D gene is TRBD1 (5 bases). Germline values: CDR1 MGHDK, CDR2 SYGVNS. V shed 4 bases and J shed 1 base, with 5 bases lying between them. This CDR3 comprises 12 residues. CDR3 region: CASSGTSYEQYF. The CDR3, as DNA: TGTGCCAGCAGTGGGACATCCTACGAGCAGTACTTC.

The V call is TRBV4-2, the J call TRBJ2-5, with a tentative D call TRBD2 (6 bases). Per germline, CDR1 LGHNA and CDR2 YNFKEQ. This CDR3 is built from 14 residues. V lost 1 base, J lost 5 bases, and 11 bases lay in between. The CDR3 region is CASSQASGVETQYF. The CDR3 bases are TGTGCCAGCAGCCAAGCATCGGGAGTGGAGACCCAGTACTTC.

The J gene is TRBJ2-3, the V gene TRBV28; the D is unclear. This CDR3 has 11 amino acids. Deletions cut 2 bases from V and 6 bases from J, with 3 bases between. The germline V gene has CDR1 MDHEN and CDR2 SYDVKM. The CDR3 loop reads CASSLRDTQYF. CDR3 in DNA: TGTGCCAGCAGTTTACGGGATACGCAGTATTTT.

The J gene is TRBJ2-7, the V gene TRBV13, with 7 bases matching TRBD2. This CDR3 contains 15 residues. CDR1 and CDR2 (germline): PRHDT, FYEKMQ (reference sequence). The V and J ends lost 1 base and 1 base, in that order; junction bases with no gene match: 4. Written as DNA, the CDR3 is TGTGCCAGCAGCTTAGCTTCGGGACTATCCTACGAGCAGTACTTC. Amino acid sequence: CASSLASGLSYEQYF.

The chain has TRBV28 and TRBJ1-6; D uncertain. CDR3 length equals 15 residues. V gave up 5 bases and J gave up 12 bases, with 20 bases separating them. CDR1 is MDHEN and CDR2 is SYDVKM in the germline V gene. CDR3 protein: CASSPGIQISVPLHF. CDR3 nucleotide sequence: TGTGCCAGCAGTCCCGGCATCCAAATATCTGTACCCCTCCACTTT.

V is TRBV28 and J is TRBJ1-2; D is possibly TRBD1 (5 bases). Trimming pared 4 bases from V and 7 bases from J, leaving 13 bases between. Germline loops: CDR1 MDHEN, CDR2 SYDVKM. CDR3 length: 13 amino acids. The DNA for the CDR3 is TGTGCCAGCAGTTCGGGCAGGGCGGGTGGCTACACCTTC. As protein: CASSSGRAGGYTF.

The rearrangement links TRBV7-9 to TRBJ2-7; D remains unclear. Trimming cost V 1 base and J 4 bases, with 5 bases left between them. The CDR3 consists of 12 residues. Per germline, CDR1 SEHNR and CDR2 FQNEAQ (reference sequence). The CDR3 DNA reads as TGTGCCAGCAGCTTAGGCAGTTACGAGCAGTACTTC. Its translation is CASSLGSYEQYF.

This chain links TRBV7-9 with TRBJ2-7; D unclear. Germline V gene sequence: CDR1 SEHNR, CDR2 FQNEAQ (reference sequence). CDR3 length equals 14 residues. The germline V and J ends were trimmed by 1 base and 5 bases, with 12 bases remaining between them. CDR3 residues: CASSLVGRTNEQYF. The CDR3 DNA follows: TGTGCCAGCAGCTTAGTGGGTCGGACCAACGAGCAGTACTTC.

This clone appeared a few times. The V gene is TRBV28, the J gene TRBJ2-7, with D perhaps matching TRBD1 (5 bases). Trimming cost V 5 bases and J 7 bases, with 15 bases left between them. CDR1 and CDR2 (germline): MDHEN, SYDVKM. This CDR3 region has 13 residues. CDR3 DNA sequence: TGTGCCAGCAGTCCGACTGACAGTCTGGAGCAGTACTTC. Translated, it gives CASSPTDSLEQYF.

J is TRBJ2-1 and V is TRBV5-1, with 7 bases lining up with TRBD2. With 4 bases clipped from V and 3 bases from J, the junction kept 7 bases outside the gene matches. This CDR3 comprises 15 residues. Germline values: CDR1 SGHRS, CDR2 YFSETQ. CDR3 amino acids: CASSPSGGSYNEQFF. CDR3 bases: TGCGCCAGCAGCCCTTCGGGCGGGAGCTACAATGAGCAGTTCTTC.